Shown below are 17 T cell receptor beta chains from a single sample sequenced in a study of OX40 agonist ivuxolimab in advanced cancers. Sequencing used immunoSEQ multiplex PCR; TCRdb keeps in-frame clones, though not all of them. The table has 55,000 to 65,000 clones, around 89% seen once. The sample consisted of CD4+ or CD8+ T cells sorted from blood, taken in a trial of the OX40 agonist ivuxolimab. The receptors were gathered from an adult with an advanced solid tumor such as melanoma, head and neck, liver or kidney cancer.

The chain uses TRBV30 and TRBJ2-5; D unclear. Germline V gene sequence: CDR1 GTSNPN, CDR2 SVGIG (reference sequence). The CDR3 extends over 15 amino acids. The V end lost 0 bases, the J end lost 1 base, and 12 bases lay between the germline ends. CDR3 sequence: CAWSVLPLSQETQYF. The CDR3 DNA sequence: TGTGCCTGGAGTGTACTCCCCCTATCCCAAGAGACCCAGTACTTC.

J is TRBJ1-6 and V is TRBV19, with 8 bases lining up with TRBD1. The CDR3 is made up of 16 amino acids. The germline V gene encodes CDR1 LNHDA and CDR2 SQIVND (reference sequence). Trimming took 7 bases from V and 7 from J; bases not matched to a gene: 12. CDR3 loop: CASTRRDRSENSPLHF. CDR3 in DNA: TGTGCCAGTACCCGCCGGGACAGGAGCGAGAATTCACCCCTCCACTTT.

Only one count was recorded for this clone. The chain joins TRBV9 to TRBJ1-3; D remains ambiguous. CDR3 size: 10 residues. Trimming removed 10 bases from V and 9 bases from J, with 11 bases in between. Germline CDR1 SGDLS, CDR2 YYNGEE. The CDR3 nucleotides read TGTGCCTCGGGAGGCCTCACCATATATTTT. This sequence encodes CASGGLTIYF.

This clone was seen just once. The rearrangement links TRBV10-1 to TRBJ1-1; D is ambiguous. The CDR3 is 12 amino acids. Trimming stripped 3 bases from V and 0 bases from J, with 2 bases between. CDR1 and CDR2 from the germline V gene are WNHNN and SYGVQD (reference sequence). CDR3 sequence (DNA): TGCGCCAGCAGTGAATTGAACACTGAAGCTTTCTTT. Protein product: CASSELNTEAFF.

The V gene is TRBV2, the J gene TRBJ1-2; 7 positions match TRBD1. V lost 6 bases, J lost 7 bases, and 5 bases stayed unmatched. CDR1 is SNHLY and CDR2 is FYNNEI in the germline V gene. The CDR3 is 12 residues long. This CDR3 is CASRAGTAGYTF. DNA of the CDR3: TGTGCCAGCAGGGCCGGGACAGCTGGCTACACCTTC.

The chain couples TRBV5-1 to TRBJ1-3; weak D call: TRBD1 (5 bases). Trimming shortened V by 2 bases and J by 1 base, and 7 bases separated the two germline ends. Germline CDR1 is SGHRS and CDR2 is YFSETQ. The CDR3 totals 14 residues. DNA for the CDR3: TGCGCCAGCAGCTTAGGGACGTCTGGAAACACCATATATTTT. Translation: CASSLGTSGNTIYF.

Here the CDR3 DNA reads TGTGCCACCAGCAGGGGGGAGGAGACCCAGTACTTC. Protein sequence: CATSRGEETQYF. The gene calls are TRBV15 and TRBJ2-5, with D perhaps matching TRBD1 or TRBD2 (5 bases each). Germline V gene lookup returns CDR1 LNHNV and CDR2 YYDKDF (reference sequence). The V end was cut by 3 bases, the J end by 5 bases, with 7 bases between. The CDR3 is made up of 12 amino acids.

The chain couples TRBV7-2 to TRBJ2-2; no clear D gene. The length of the CDR3 is 12 residues. Trimming took 5 bases from V and 7 from J, leaving 8 bases between them. The germline V gene has CDR1 SGHTA and CDR2 FQGNSA. Here the CDR3 reads CASSTFGGELFF. In DNA form, the CDR3 reads TGTGCCAGCAGCACTTTTGGCGGGGAGCTGTTTTTT. The full variable domain, in which reference TRBV7-2 and TRBJ2-2 provide the parts outside the CDR3, is GAGVSQSPSNKVTEKGKDVELRCDPISGHTALYWYRQSLGQGLEFLIYFQGNSAPDKSGLPSDRFSAERTGGSVSTLTIQRTQQEDSAVYLCASSTFGGELFFGEGSRLTVL.

The genes are TRBV11-1 and TRBJ1-1, with D possibly TRBD1 on 5 matching bases. The length of the CDR3 is 14 residues. CDR1 is SGHAT, CDR2 FQDESV, per germline (reference sequence). V lost 2 bases, J lost 5 bases, and 12 bases lay in between. The CDR3 region is CASSLQGGVTEAFF. In DNA form, the CDR3 reads TGTGCCAGCAGCTTACAGGGAGGGGTAACTGAAGCTTTCTTT.

The rearrangement uses TRBV19 and TRBJ2-3; D is unclear. The CDR3 covers 12 residues. V was cut by 5 bases and J by 2 bases, with 5 bases left in between. Germline V gene sequence: CDR1 LNHDA, CDR2 SQIVND (reference sequence). This CDR3 reads CASSDFTDTQYF. The CDR3 DNA sequence: TGTGCCAGTAGTGACTTCACAGATACGCAGTATTTT.

The chain links TRBV7-2 to TRBJ1-2; D perhaps matches TRBD1 (5 bases). The CDR3 extends over 14 amino acids. The V and J ends lost 1 base and 4 bases respectively, with 10 bases between them. CDR1 is SGHTA, CDR2 FQGNSA, per germline. The CDR3 DNA sequence: TGTGCCAGCAGCTTAGGGTCCGGGGCCTATGGCTACACCTTC. It specifies CASSLGSGAYGYTF.

The chain is built from TRBV7-6 and TRBJ2-6; tentative D call: TRBD2 (6 bases). From germline, CDR1 is SGHVS and CDR2 FNYEAQ. V shed 5 bases and J shed 0 bases, with 14 bases lying between them. This CDR3 region has 17 residues. The CDR3 region has the DNA TGTGCCAGCAGCCTCGGGACTTTCCGCTCTGGGGCCAACGTCCTGACTTTC. It is translated as CASSLGTFRSGANVLTF. The whole variable domain, remainder taken from reference TRBV7-6 and TRBJ2-6, is GAGVSQSPRYKVTKRGQDVALRCDPISGHVSLYWYRQALGQGPEFLTYFNYEAQQDKSGLPNDRFSAERPEGSISTLTIQRTEQRDSAMYRCASSLGTFRSGANVLTFGAGSRLTVL.

The chain uses TRBV27 and TRBJ2-1; D possibly corresponds to TRBD2 (5 bases). Germline assignment: CDR1 MNHEY and CDR2 SMNVEV (reference sequence). The CDR3 has 14 residues. The V end lost 7 bases, the J end lost 6 bases, and 16 bases lay between the germline ends. The CDR3 sequence: CASKQNGGLNEQFF. In DNA form, the CDR3 reads TGTGCCAGCAAACAGAATGGCGGGCTCAATGAGCAGTTCTTC.

V is TRBV5-1 and J is TRBJ2-1, with 11 bases lining up with TRBD2. CDR3 length: 19 residues. CDR1 is SGHRS, CDR2 YFSETQ, per germline. Trimming at V came to 0 bases and at J to 2 bases, leaving 10 bases not matched to a gene. CDR3 bases: TGCGCCAGCAGCTTGGCCCCGTTAGCGGGGGGGCAAGCCTACAATGAGCAGTTCTTC. Translated: CASSLAPLAGGQAYNEQFF.

This clone was picked up one time. The gene calls are TRBV28 and TRBJ2-5; D perhaps matches TRBD2 (6 bases). V was trimmed by 7 bases and J by 5 bases, leaving 17 bases between them. This CDR3 has 14 amino acids. Germline V gene data show CDR1 as MDHEN and CDR2 as SYDVKM. The CDR3 here is CASTLFGGRETQYF. The DNA of the CDR3 is TGTGCCAGCACTCTCTTCGGGGGTCGGGAGACCCAGTACTTC. Combining the CDR3 with reference TRBV28 and TRBJ2-5 gives the whole variable domain DVKVTQSSRYLVKRTGEKVFLECVQDMDHENMFWYRQDPGLGLRLIYFSYDVKMKEKGDIPEGYSVSREKKERFSLILESASTNQTSMYLCASTLFGGRETQYFGPGTRLLVL.

The chain employs TRBV28 and TRBJ2-7; D is perhaps TRBD1 (9 bases). In germline, CDR1 is MDHEN, CDR2 SYDVKM. The ends were cut back, 6 bases at V and 0 bases at J, with 18 bases in the middle. The CDR3 is 16 residues long. The CDR3 DNA sequence: TGTGCCAGCAGCTTAGCGGGACAGGGCTTCTCCTACGAGCAGTACTTC. This sequence encodes CASSLAGQGFSYEQYF.

The chain uses TRBV5-6 and TRBJ1-5; a weak D match, TRBD1 (6 bases). The germline V and J ends were trimmed by 0 bases and 7 bases, with 11 bases remaining between them. Per the germline V gene, CDR1 is SGHDT and CDR2 is YYEEEE. CDR3 length: 14 residues. CDR3 sequence: CASSLGQVKQPQHF. The CDR3 DNA reads TGTGCCAGCAGCTTGGGACAGGTTAAACAGCCCCAGCATTTT.